This TCR beta chain was sequenced during a study of T cell changes during pregnancy in multiple sclerosis. CDR1 LGHNA and CDR2 YSLEER come from the germline V gene. The trim removed 0 bases at V and 1 base at J, leaving 9 bases unmatched. This CDR3 is 17 amino acids long. Measured with immunoSEQ multiplex PCR; TCRdb has only the in-frame clones, and not every one. The profile shows tens of thousands of clones, 80% to 95% of them singletons. Sequencing used CD4+ T cells from peripheral blood mononuclear cells, obtained in the third trimester of pregnancy. The V gene is TRBV4-3, the J gene TRBJ2-7, with 7 bases lining up with TRBD2. This clonotype originated in a female donor with multiple sclerosis, enrolled in a pregnancy study. The CDR3 loop is CASSQDGIASGSYEQYF. In nucleotides, the CDR3 is TGCGCCAGCAGCCAAGATGGTATAGCTAGCGGTTCCTACGAGCAGTACTTC.